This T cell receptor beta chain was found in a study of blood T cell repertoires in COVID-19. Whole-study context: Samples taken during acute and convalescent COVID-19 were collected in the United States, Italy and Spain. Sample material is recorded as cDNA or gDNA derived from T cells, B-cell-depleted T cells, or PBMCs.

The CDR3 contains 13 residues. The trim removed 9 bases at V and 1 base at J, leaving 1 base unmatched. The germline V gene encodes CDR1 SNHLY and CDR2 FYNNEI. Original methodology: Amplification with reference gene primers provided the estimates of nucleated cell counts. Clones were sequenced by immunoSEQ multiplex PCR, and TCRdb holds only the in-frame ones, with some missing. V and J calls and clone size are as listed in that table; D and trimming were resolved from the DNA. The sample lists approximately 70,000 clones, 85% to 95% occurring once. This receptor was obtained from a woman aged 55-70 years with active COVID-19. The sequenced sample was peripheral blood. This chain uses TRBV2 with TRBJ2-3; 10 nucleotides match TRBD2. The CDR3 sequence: CASGTSGTDTQYF. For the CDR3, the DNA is TGTGCCAGTGGGACTAGCGGCACAGATACGCAGTATTTT.